Listed below are T cell receptor beta chains from one sample, sequenced in a study of response to subunit inactivated influenza vaccine. From the RT-PCR reads, TCRdb called clonotypes with MiXCR, one entry per CDR3 protein. The sample contains 500,000 to 650,000 distinct CDR3 sequences, roughly 8.2% of which appear only once. The sequenced sample was PBMCs from blood, obtained around 25 months after vaccination. The receptor set was obtained from a man aged 50-75 years who received an inactivated influenza vaccine. The conserved cysteine and the conserved F or W are not part of the CDR3 here. Size is stated for part of the rows, as once, few or many counts, or as a class when the clone is expanded.

CDR3aa,j_gene,abundance,v_gene
ASSQRDTNQPQH,TRBJ1-5,few,TRBV18
ASSFRAGETQY,TRBJ2-5,many,TRBV12-3/TRBV12-4
ASSYFVQVMAQY,TRBJ2-5,many,TRBV6-5
ASSQGSGQGFMTDTQY,TRBJ2-3,many,TRBV4-3
ASSRTDDYEQY,TRBJ2-7,many,TRBV4-1
ASSRGLAGGLLNNEQF,TRBJ2-1,few,TRBV12-3/TRBV12-4
ASSVGTSGNTYEQY,TRBJ2-7,few,TRBV5-1
ASSQEQGTGANVLT,TRBJ2-6,few,TRBV4-2
ASSQELQGVTNEQF,TRBJ2-1,few,TRBV4-2
AISVDGELF,TRBJ2-2,many,TRBV10-3
ASSSINSPGSPLH,TRBJ1-6,many,TRBV7-2
ASSQPRGTSDNEQF,TRBJ2-1,.,TRBV4-2
ASSQEWAASEAF,TRBJ1-1,many,TRBV4-3
ASSEYGRHNEKLF,TRBJ1-4,few,TRBV6-1
ASSLAAGLPQH,TRBJ1-5,few,TRBV5-1
ASGGQGSNSPLH,TRBJ1-6,.,TRBV4-3
ASSPSERAYTDTQY,TRBJ2-3,.,TRBV6-1
ASRGTDNEQF,TRBJ2-1,few,TRBV3-1
ASSPSGRRSNYGYT,TRBJ1-2,.,TRBV6-5
ASRIPGLAAYEQY,TRBJ2-7,.,TRBV28
SAWTSPTQY,TRBJ2-3,many,TRBV20-1
ASKEDGYYNEQF,TRBJ2-1,.,TRBV6-2/TRBV6-3
ASRTGTSAMAQY,TRBJ2-5,few,TRBV28
ASIPRLAGAPNTGELF,TRBJ2-2,many,TRBV7-8
ASSPGTDTQY,TRBJ2-3,many,TRBV12-3/TRBV12-4
ASSLIQGTGELF,TRBJ2-2,few,TRBV4-1
ASSRDRGSGTETQY,TRBJ2-3,.,TRBV19
ATSRAPGQGNQPQH,TRBJ1-5,few,TRBV15
ASSPVLVTYEQY,TRBJ2-7,.,TRBV7-9
ASSSLSSGVWDTQY,TRBJ2-3,few,TRBV7-2
ASTPGGSSYNEQF,TRBJ2-1,.,TRBV27
ASRGGRQETQY,TRBJ2-5,many,TRBV5-1
ASSEDSYNSPLH,TRBJ1-6,.,TRBV12-3/TRBV12-4
ASSLGLLYEQF,TRBJ2-1,.,TRBV11-2
ASRPRDSIPQPQH,TRBJ1-5,few,TRBV10-1
ASSSGSRYGYT,TRBJ1-2,many,TRBV12-3/TRBV12-4
ASSLYSGGHTDTQY,TRBJ2-3,.,TRBV11-2
RATSGGGETQY,TRBJ2-5,.,TRBV20-1
SVEKGATDTQY,TRBJ2-3,many,TRBV29-1
ASSIDPDRSNQPQH,TRBJ1-5,.,TRBV19
ASSPGTSGGADTQY,TRBJ2-3,.,TRBV3-1
ASGSAGQSYEQY,TRBJ2-7,.,TRBV6-1
SAENRRLAGGRSGSEQY,TRBJ2-7,few,TRBV20-1
ASKKGRQETQY,TRBJ2-5,.,TRBV2
ASSLVVENIQY,TRBJ2-4,many,TRBV7-9
ASSLTQGGAYEQY,TRBJ2-7,.,TRBV7-9
SARDSGLAGGVDTQY,TRBJ2-3,.,TRBV20-1
ASSLAARAQY,TRBJ2-3,few,TRBV7-2
ASRLTELNTEAF,TRBJ1-1,few,TRBV6-2/TRBV6-3
ASSGRDTDTQY,TRBJ2-3,.,TRBV7-3
ASSQDPGPGVTGYT,TRBJ1-2,many,TRBV3-1
ASSLPGTSGTYEQY,TRBJ2-7,few,TRBV7-2
ASSQDLVSRYGYT,TRBJ1-2,few,TRBV4-3
ASSLGIDSTNTGELF,TRBJ2-2,few,TRBV7-9
ASSDITLAGTANTEAF,TRBJ1-1,many,TRBV2
ASSPGVAQETQY,TRBJ2-5,few,TRBV7-9